This T cell receptor (beta chain) comes out of a study of blood T cells in healthy people across ages. Primers used in a second PCR of roughly 6 to 12 cycles were a sample-barcoded 5' primer and a J-beta primer mix. Tagging of each cDNA molecule was performed by a template-switch adaptor with 12 random nucleotides. TCRdb re-called the 5' RACE reads through MiXCR, storing one row per CDR3 protein. In the table there are around 800,000 distinct CDR3 sequences, more than 40% of which are singletons. This clonotype occurred a few times. Its specificity is not known. General study points: Donors of long life had a larger count of naive CD4+ cells and greater diversity than aged donors. Researchers deemed the diversity estimates from one million T cells underestimates. A strong correlation between TCR beta diversity and naive T cell percentage was seen.

Germline CDR1 reads SGHAT; CDR2 reads FQDESV (reference sequence). V was pared by 5 bases and J by 2 bases, with 13 bases between. There are 14 residues in the CDR3. The chain uses TRBV11-1 and TRBJ2-7; D remains ambiguous. The source material was blood. The receptor's source is a man in his sixties in good health. This chain's CDR3 is CASSQTVPTYEQYF. DNA of the CDR3: TGTGCCAGCAGCCAAACAGTTCCAACCTACGAGCAGTACTTC. The whole variable domain, remainder taken from reference TRBV11-1 and TRBJ2-7, is EAEVAQSPRYKITEKSQAVAFWCDPISGHATLYWYRQILGQGPELLVQFQDESVVDDSQLPKDRFSAERLKGVDSTLKIQPAELGDSAMYLCASSQTVPTYEQYFGPGTRLTVT.